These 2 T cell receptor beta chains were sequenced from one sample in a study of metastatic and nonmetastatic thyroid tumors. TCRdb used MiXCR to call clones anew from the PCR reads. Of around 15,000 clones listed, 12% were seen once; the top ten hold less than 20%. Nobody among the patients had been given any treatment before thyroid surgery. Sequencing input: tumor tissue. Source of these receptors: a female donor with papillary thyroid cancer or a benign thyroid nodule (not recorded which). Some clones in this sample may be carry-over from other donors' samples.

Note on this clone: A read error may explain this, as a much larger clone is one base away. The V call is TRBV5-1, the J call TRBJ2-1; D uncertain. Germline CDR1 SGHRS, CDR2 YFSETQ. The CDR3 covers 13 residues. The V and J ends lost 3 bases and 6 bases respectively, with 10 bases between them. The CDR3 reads CASSSDGINEQFF. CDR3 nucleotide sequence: TGCGCCAGCAGCTCGGATGGCATCAATGAGCAGTTCTTC.

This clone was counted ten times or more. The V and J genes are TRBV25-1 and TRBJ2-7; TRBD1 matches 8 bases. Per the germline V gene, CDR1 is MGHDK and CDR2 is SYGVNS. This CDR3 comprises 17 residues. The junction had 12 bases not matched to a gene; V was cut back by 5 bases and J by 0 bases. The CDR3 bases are TGTGCCAGCAGTAAAAACAGGGGGGAGCCAGCCTCCTACGAGCAGTACTTC. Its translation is CASSKNRGEPASYEQYF.